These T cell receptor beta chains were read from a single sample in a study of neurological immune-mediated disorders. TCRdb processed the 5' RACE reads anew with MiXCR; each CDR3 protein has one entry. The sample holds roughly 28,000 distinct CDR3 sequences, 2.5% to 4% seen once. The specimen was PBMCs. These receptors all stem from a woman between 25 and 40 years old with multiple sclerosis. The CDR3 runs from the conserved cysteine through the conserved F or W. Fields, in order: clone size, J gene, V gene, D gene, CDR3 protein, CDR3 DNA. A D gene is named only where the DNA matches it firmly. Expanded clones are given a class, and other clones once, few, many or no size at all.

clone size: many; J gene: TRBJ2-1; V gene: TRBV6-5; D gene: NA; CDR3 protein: CASSPGPWSYQFF; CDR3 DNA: TGTGCCAGCAGCCCGGGACCCTGGTCCTATCAGTTCTTC
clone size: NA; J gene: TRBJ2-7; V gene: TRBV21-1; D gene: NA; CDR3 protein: CASSKALSGRGCEQYF; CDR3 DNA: TGTGCCAGCAGCAAAGCGCTTTCGGGCAGGGGTTGCGAGCAGTACTTC
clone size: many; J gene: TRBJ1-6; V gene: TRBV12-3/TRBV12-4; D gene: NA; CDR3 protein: CASSSTGTGYNSPLHF; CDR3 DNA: TGTGCCAGCAGTTCAACTGGGACGGGATATAATTCACCCCTCCACTTT
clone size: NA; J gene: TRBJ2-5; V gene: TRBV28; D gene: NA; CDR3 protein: CAGSPGLLETQYF; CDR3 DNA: TGTGCCGGCAGTCCCGGACTCCTAGAGACCCAGTACTTT
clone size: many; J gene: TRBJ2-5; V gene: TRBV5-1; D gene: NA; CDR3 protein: CASSLVPQETQYF; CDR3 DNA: TGCGCCAGCAGCTTGGTTCCACAAGAGACCCAGTACTTC
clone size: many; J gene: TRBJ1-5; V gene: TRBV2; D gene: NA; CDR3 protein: CASSPGARGSNQPQHF; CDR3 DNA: TGTGCCAGCAGCCCGGGAGCCCGAGGGAGCAATCAGCCCCAGCATTTT
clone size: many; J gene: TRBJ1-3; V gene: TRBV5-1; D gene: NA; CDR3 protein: CASSSGASGNTIYF; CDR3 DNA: TGCGCCAGCAGTTCGGGCGCCTCTGGAAACACCATATATTTT
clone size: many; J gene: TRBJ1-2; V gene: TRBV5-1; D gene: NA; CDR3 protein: CASSTGGQASYGYTF; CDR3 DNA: TGCGCCAGCAGCACCGGGGGGCAGGCCAGCTATGGCTACACCTTC
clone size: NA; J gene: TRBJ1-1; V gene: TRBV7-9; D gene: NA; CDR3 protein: CASSLGAGSTEAFF; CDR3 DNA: TGTGCCAGCAGCCTGGGGGCAGGGAGCACTGAAGCTTTCTTT
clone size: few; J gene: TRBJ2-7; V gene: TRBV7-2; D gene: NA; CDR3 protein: CASSRPGALSYEQYF; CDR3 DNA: TGTGCCAGCAGCCGACCAGGGGCCCTTTCCTACGAGCAGTACTTC
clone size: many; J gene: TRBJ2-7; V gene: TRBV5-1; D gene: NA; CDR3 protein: CASSLNGAIYEQYF; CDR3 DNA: TGCGCCAGCAGCTTAAACGGGGCAATCTACGAGCAGTACTTC
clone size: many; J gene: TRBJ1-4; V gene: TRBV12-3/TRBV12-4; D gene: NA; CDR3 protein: CASREGPTNEKLFF; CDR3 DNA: TGTGCCAGCAGAGAGGGACCAACTAATGAAAAACTGTTTTTT
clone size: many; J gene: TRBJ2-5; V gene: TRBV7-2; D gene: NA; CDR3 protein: CASSLSTQETQYF; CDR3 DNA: TGTGCCAGCAGCTTATCCACGCAAGAGACCCAGTACTTC
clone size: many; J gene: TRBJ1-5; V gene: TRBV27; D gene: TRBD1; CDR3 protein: CASSWKGAGQPQNF; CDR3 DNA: TGTGCCAGCAGTTGGAAGGGGGCAGGACAGCCCCAGAATTTT
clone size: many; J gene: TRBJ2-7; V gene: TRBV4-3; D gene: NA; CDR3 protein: CASSQERVAYEQYF; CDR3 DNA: TGCGCCAGCAGCCAAGAGAGGGTTGCCTACGAGCAGTACTTC
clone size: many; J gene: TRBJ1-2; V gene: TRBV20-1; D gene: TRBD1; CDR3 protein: CSLGQGGDGYTF; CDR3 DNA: TGCAGTCTCGGACAGGGAGGGGATGGCTACACCTTC
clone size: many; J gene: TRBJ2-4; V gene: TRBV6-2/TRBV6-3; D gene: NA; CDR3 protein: CASSYVLAGDIQYF; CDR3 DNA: TGTGCCAGCAGTTACGTCCTAGCCGGGGACATTCAGTACTTC
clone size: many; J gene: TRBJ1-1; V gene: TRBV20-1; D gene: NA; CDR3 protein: CSAEVVNTEAFF; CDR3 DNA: TGCAGTGCAGAAGTCGTAAACACTGAAGCTTTCTTT
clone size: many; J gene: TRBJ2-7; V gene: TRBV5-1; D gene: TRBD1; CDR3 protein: CASRSASGTATYEQYF; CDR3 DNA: TGCGCCAGCAGGTCGGCCTCCGGGACAGCAACCTACGAGCAGTACTTC
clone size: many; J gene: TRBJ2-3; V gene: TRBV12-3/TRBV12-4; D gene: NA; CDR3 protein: CASGIQGFTQYF; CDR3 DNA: TGTGCCAGCGGAATCCAGGGTTTTACGCAGTATTTT
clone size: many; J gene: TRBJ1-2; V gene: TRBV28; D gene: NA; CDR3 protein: CASSPPRGSNYGYTF; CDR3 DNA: TGTGCCAGCAGCCCACCCCGAGGGTCTAACTATGGCTACACCTTC
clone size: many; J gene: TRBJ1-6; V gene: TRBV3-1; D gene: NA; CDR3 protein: CASSQEVGQGPNSPLNF; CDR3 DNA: TGTGCCAGCAGCCAAGAAGTCGGGCAGGGCCCGAATTCACCCCTCAACTTT
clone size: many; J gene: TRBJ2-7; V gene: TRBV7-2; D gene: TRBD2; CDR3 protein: CASSLDGGDEQYF; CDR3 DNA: TGTGCCAGCAGCTTAGACGGGGGGGATGAGCAGTACTTC